The 30 T cell receptor beta chains below all came from one sample that was sequenced in a study of cytomegalovirus exposure and HLA in healthy donors (dated by TCRdb to the late 2010s). To prepare the library, the immunoSEQ multiplex PCR assay was applied. The multiplex PCR relied on a mix of 60 forward primers for TCR Vbeta segments and 13 reverse primers for TCR Jbeta segments. Imported from immuneACCESS, the table was reduced by TCRdb to in-frame sequences with V and J called. These copies leave out some clones; in studies compared against another copy, an unresolved V gene accounts for under half, and the cause of the remainder is not known. Counted in this sample were roughly 150,000 clones; 75% of them appeared once. Of the sample, approximately 10% falls within the top ten clones. Sequenced sample: PBMCs. The source of these receptors is a man in his late teens or twenties in good health and CMV-seropositive.

The rearrangement joins TRBV5-8 to TRBJ2-7; no firm D call. The CDR3 length is 15 residues. V lost 1 base to trimming and J lost 1 base, with 12 bases between them. From germline, CDR1 is SGHTS and CDR2 YDEGEE. The CDR3: CASSLSGSLSYEQYF. DNA for the CDR3: TGTGCCAGCAGCTTGTCCGGGTCGCTTTCCTACGAGCAGTACTTC.

For the CDR3, the DNA is TGTGCCAGCAGCCGGCCGGGACAGGGCTATGGCTACACCTTC. Translated, it gives CASSRPGQGYGYTF. The chain uses TRBV7-9 and TRBJ1-2, with TRBD1 identical over 9 bases. The CDR3 runs to 14 residues. V dropped 5 bases and J dropped 4; count of bases not matched to a gene: 5. Germline-derived CDR1 and CDR2 are SEHNR and FQNEAQ (reference sequence).

The V gene is TRBV4-1, the J gene TRBJ1-1; 7 bases fit TRBD1. CDR3 length equals 14 residues. The germline CDR1 and CDR2 sequences are MGHRA and YSYEKL. V lost 1 base, J lost 7 bases, and 6 bases stayed unmatched. CDR3 nucleotides: TGCGCCAGCAGCCAAGTAGGGGGCCGTGGTGAAGCTTTCTTT. It translates to CASSQVGGRGEAFF.

This clone was seen only a few times. V usage is TRBV29-1 and J usage is TRBJ2-1; 14 bases agree with TRBD2. V lost 5 bases and J lost 1; bases outside the gene matches: 4. The CDR3 loop spans 16 amino acids. Per germline, CDR1 SQVTM and CDR2 ANQGSEA. In DNA, the CDR3 is TGCAGCGTTCCGGGGACTAGCGGGAGTTCCTACAATGAGCAGTTCTTC. This gives the protein CSVPGTSGSSYNEQFF.

The chain employs TRBV30 and TRBJ1-4; D is perhaps TRBD1 (6 bases). Germline CDR1 is GTSNPN and CDR2 is SVGIG (reference sequence). Trimming took off 0 bases at V and 0 bases at J, with 14 bases between the two ends. The length of the CDR3 is 17 residues. The CDR3 region is CAWSVGTGFATNEKLFF. As DNA, the CDR3 is TGTGCCTGGAGTGTAGGAACAGGGTTTGCAACTAATGAAAAACTGTTTTTT.

The J gene is TRBJ2-5, the V gene TRBV5-1; TRBD1 matches at 9 bases. V shed 2 bases and J 4 bases; nucleotides not matched to a gene: 6. Germline loops: CDR1 SGHRS, CDR2 YFSETQ. The CDR3 loop spans 15 amino acids. The CDR3 region has the DNA TGCGCCAGCAGCTTACAACAGGGGGCCGGAGAGACCCAGTACTTC. Its translation is CASSLQQGAGETQYF.

The V gene is TRBV18, the J gene TRBJ2-7; 7 bases match TRBD2. The CDR3 is 15 amino acids. J gave up 0 bases and V 4 bases, and 6 bases lay outside the gene matches. CDR1 is KGHSH and CDR2 is LQKENI in the germline V gene. In DNA form, the CDR3 reads TGTGCCAGCTCACAGCGGGACGGGAGCTCCTACGAGCAGTACTTC. Residues: CASSQRDGSSYEQYF.

This clone was observed once. The chain recombines TRBV6-5 with TRBJ1-5; D not certain. The CDR3 consists of 15 residues. Germline V CDR1 and CDR2: MNHEY, SVGAGI. The ends were cut back, 6 bases at V and 2 bases at J, with 14 bases in the middle. The DNA of the CDR3 is TGTGCCAGCAGCCCCCGGTTTACCCGCAATCAGCCCCAGCATTTT. It encodes CASSPRFTRNQPQHF.

The chain employs TRBV9 and TRBJ1-1; possibly TRBD1 for D (5 bases). There are 15 residues in the CDR3. The germline V gene has CDR1 SGDLS and CDR2 YYNGEE. V was clipped by 4 bases and J by 0 bases, with 13 bases between them. CDR3: CASSPSGGVNTEAFF. Here the CDR3 DNA reads TGTGCCAGCAGCCCCTCGGGAGGGGTGAACACTGAAGCTTTCTTT.

V is TRBV5-1 and J is TRBJ2-5; D not resolved. This CDR3 comprises 12 residues. Trimming removed 4 bases at V and 4 bases at J, with 8 bases between. Germline CDR1 and CDR2: SGHRS and YFSETQ. CDR3: CASSGSRETQYF. The CDR3 coding sequence is TGCGCCAGCAGCGGTTCGAGAGAGACCCAGTACTTC.

This clone was detected once. This chain connects TRBV27 to TRBJ1-2; D remains unclear. The V and J ends lost 4 bases and 8 bases respectively, with 14 bases between them. CDR1 and CDR2 from the germline V gene are MNHEY and SMNVEV (reference sequence). This CDR3 has 13 amino acids. CDR3 in amino acids: CASSSTLGSGYTF. CDR3 nucleotides: TGTGCCAGCAGTTCGACCCTAGGGAGCGGCTACACCTTC.

The J gene is TRBJ2-3, the V gene TRBV7-8; D is unresolved. This CDR3 contains 11 residues. From germline, CDR1 is SGHVS and CDR2 FQNEAQ. Trimming took off 3 bases at V and 5 bases at J, with 3 bases between the two ends. CDR3 loop: CASSFGDTQYF. In DNA form, the CDR3 reads TGTGCCAGCAGCTTCGGAGATACGCAGTATTTT.

The J gene is TRBJ2-2, the V gene TRBV9; a weak D match, TRBD1 (5 bases). The ends were cut back, 0 bases at V and 9 bases at J, with 12 bases in the middle. The CDR3 extends over 14 amino acids. In germline, CDR1 is SGDLS, CDR2 YYNGEE. CDR3 coding DNA: TGTGCCAGCAGCGTAGTCCCAGGGTACCGGGAGCTGTTTTTT. Its protein is CASSVVPGYRELFF.

This chain uses TRBV28 with TRBJ1-1, with D possibly TRBD1 on 6 matching bases. V was shortened by 1 base and J by 0 bases, with 9 bases between the two germline ends. CDR1 and CDR2 from the germline V gene are MDHEN and SYDVKM. CDR3 size: 15 residues. The CDR3 DNA reads as TGTGCCAGCAGTTTATCAGGACAGTTGAACACTGAAGCTTTCTTT. Its translation is CASSLSGQLNTEAFF. Full variable domain (rest looked up from reference TRBV28 and TRBJ1-1): DVKVTQSSRYLVKRTGEKVFLECVQDMDHENMFWYRQDPGLGLRLIYFSYDVKMKEKGDIPEGYSVSREKKERFSLILESASTNQTSMYLCASSLSGQLNTEAFFGQGTRLTVV.

This clone has only a few counts. The chain combines TRBV7-9 with TRBJ2-7, with 7 bases aligning to TRBD1. This CDR3 has 17 amino acids. The junction had 11 bases not matched to a gene; V was cut back by 1 base and J by 2 bases. Germline V gene data show CDR1 as SEHNR and CDR2 as FQNEAQ (reference sequence). The CDR3 here is CASSLVGSGQATYEQYF. Written as DNA, the CDR3 is TGTGCCAGCAGCTTAGTTGGATCCGGACAGGCTACCTACGAGCAGTACTTC.

In its sample, this clone was seen once. The chain links TRBV7-3 to TRBJ1-1; the D gene is possibly TRBD1 (6 bases). The CDR3 contains 15 residues. Per germline, CDR1 SGHTA and CDR2 FQGTGA. The V end was cut by 5 bases, the J end by 1 base, with 14 bases between. In DNA form, the CDR3 reads TGTGCCAGCAGCGAGAGAATACAGGGGAACACTGAAGCTTTCTTT. It yields the protein CASSERIQGNTEAFF.

The chain carries TRBV7-9 and TRBJ2-7, with a weak D call TRBD1 (6 bases). V shed 5 bases and J shed 4 bases, with 18 bases lying between them. The CDR3 has 15 residues. Germline V CDR1 and CDR2: SEHNR, FQNEAQ (reference sequence). CDR3 in amino acids: CASSTTGQSRYEQYF. The CDR3 region has the DNA TGTGCCAGCAGCACGACAGGTCAATCTCGTTACGAGCAGTACTTC.

The chain employs TRBV7-9 and TRBJ2-5; 13 bases agree with TRBD2. Germline loops: CDR1 SEHNR, CDR2 FQNEAQ (reference sequence). V trimming: 5 bases; J trimming: 0 bases; junction bases outside the gene matches: 9. The CDR3 totals 18 residues. CDR3 amino acids: CASSLSRTSGSYQETQYF. Here the CDR3 DNA reads TGTGCCAGCAGCCTTAGCCGGACTAGCGGGAGCTACCAAGAGACCCAGTACTTC. Supplemented by reference TRBV7-9 and TRBJ2-5, the full variable domain reads DTGVSQNPRHKITKRGQNVTFRCDPISEHNRLYWYRQTLGQGPEFLTYFQNEAQLEKSRLLSDRFSAERPKGSFSTLEIQRTEQGDSAMYLCASSLSRTSGSYQETQYFGPGTRLLVL.

The chain combines TRBV5-4 with TRBJ2-2; 14 nucleotides agree with TRBD2. Looked up from germline, CDR1 is SGHNT and CDR2 is YYREEE (reference sequence). This CDR3 is 17 amino acids long. V was clipped by 7 bases and J by 6 bases; unmatched bases: 11. The CDR3 DNA is TGTGCCAGCCGCCTTCCCGGGACTAGCGGGGGCGCCGGGGAGCTGTTTTTT. This encodes CASRLPGTSGGAGELFF.

The chain combines TRBV6-1 with TRBJ2-7; 9 bases map to TRBD1. The germline gives CDR1 MNHNS, CDR2 SASEGT. The CDR3 spans 14 residues. The V segment lost 11 bases and the J segment 3 bases; nucleotides outside the gene matches: 11. The CDR3 here is CAVHRQGGIYEQYF. As DNA, the CDR3 is TGTGCCGTACACCGACAGGGGGGGATCTACGAGCAGTACTTC.

This chain connects TRBV4-1 to TRBJ1-2; D not resolved. Trimming left V 3 bases short and J 5 bases short, with 10 bases between. The CDR3 covers 13 residues. CDR1 and CDR2 (germline): MGHRA, YSYEKL. The DNA of the CDR3 is TGCGCCAGCAGCCAGGCGAGACTATATGGCTACACCTTC. Protein product: CASSQARLYGYTF.

V and J are TRBV5-1 and TRBJ2-3; perhaps TRBD1 as D (6 bases). Germline V gives CDR1 SGHRS, CDR2 YFSETQ. The ends were cut back, 0 bases at V and 4 bases at J, with 18 bases in the middle. The CDR3 loop spans 17 amino acids. The CDR3 DNA reads as TGCGCCAGCAGCTTGGCCGTGAGAACAGGGTGGGCAGATACGCAGTATTTT. This gives the protein CASSLAVRTGWADTQYF.

V usage is TRBV4-1 and J usage is TRBJ1-3, with D possibly being TRBD1 (5 bases). The length of the CDR3 is 15 residues. Germline V gives CDR1 MGHRA, CDR2 YSYEKL. The V gene lost 4 bases and the J gene lost 0 bases, with 10 bases spanning the gap. Here the CDR3 DNA reads TGCGCCAGCAGCCCACAGGTGATCTCTGGAAACACCATATATTTT. Residues: CASSPQVISGNTIYF.

CDR3 protein: CASSGGQGACGAFF. CDR3 sequence (DNA): TGTGCCAGCAGTGGGGGTCAGGGGGCGTGTGGAGCTTTCTTT. J is TRBJ1-1 and V is TRBV2; TRBD1 matches 8 bases. The germline CDR1 and CDR2 sequences are SNHLY and FYNNEI. The CDR3 length is 14 residues. V lost 4 bases to trimming and J lost 10 bases; unmatched junction nucleotides: 11.

This clone was picked up one time. The V call is TRBV25-1, the J call TRBJ1-1, with D unclear. Germline V gene lookup returns CDR1 MGHDK and CDR2 SYGVNS. V lost 2 bases to trimming and J lost 2 bases, with 6 bases between them. This CDR3 has 13 amino acids. CDR3 in amino acids: CASSEPTNTEAFF. CDR3 DNA sequence: TGTGCCAGCAGTGAACCAACTAACACTGAAGCTTTCTTT.

With respect to this clone: The junction departs from the called germline gene at one end, perhaps through a read error. The same CDR3 arises from other DNA sequences in this sample as well. This chain joins TRBV6-6 and TRBJ1-4; 7 bases align to TRBD1. Looked up from germline, CDR1 is MNHNY and CDR2 is SVGAGI (reference sequence). This CDR3 comprises 16 residues. This CDR3 reads CASSPSGGGAREKLFF. Here the CDR3 DNA reads TGTGCCAGCAGTCCTTCTGGAGGGGGCGCTAGGGAAAAGCTGTTTTTT.

V and J are TRBV7-2 and TRBJ1-1, with unresolved D. The CDR3 runs 12 residues. Germline CDR1 reads SGHTA; CDR2 reads FQGNSA. V was trimmed by 0 bases and J by 7 bases, leaving 6 bases between them. CDR3 residues: CASSLARFEAFF. CDR3 nucleotide sequence: TGTGCCAGCAGCTTAGCCAGGTTTGAAGCTTTCTTT.

This clone was seen a single time. The chain has TRBV5-8 and TRBJ2-2; D might be TRBD2 (5 bases). The CDR3 consists of 17 residues. Looked up from germline, CDR1 is SGHTS and CDR2 is YDEGEE. Between the trimmed V and J ends, which lost 5 bases and 1 base, there was a span of 18 bases. CDR3 amino acids: CASSYHSGIRNTGELFF. The DNA for the CDR3 is TGTGCCAGCAGTTATCATTCGGGGATAAGGAACACCGGGGAGCTGTTTTTT.

This clone has just one count. The chain combines TRBV28 with TRBJ1-3; D is unclear. This CDR3 comprises 13 residues. Per germline, CDR1 MDHEN and CDR2 SYDVKM. Deletions cut 1 base from V and 5 bases from J, with 6 bases between. CDR3 in amino acids: CASSLSGRNTIYF. Here the CDR3 DNA reads TGTGCCAGCAGTTTATCTGGCAGAAACACCATATATTTT.

CDR3 sequence reads: CASSAKASGGARIGELFF. The CDR3 DNA reads TGTGCCAGCAGCGCCAAAGCTTCAGGGGGCGCTCGGATCGGGGAGCTGTTTTTT. The chain links TRBV9 to TRBJ2-2; 8 bases line up with TRBD1. V shed 3 bases and J 7 bases; nucleotides not matched to a gene: 17. Germline V gene sequence: CDR1 SGDLS, CDR2 YYNGEE. CDR3 length equals 18 residues.